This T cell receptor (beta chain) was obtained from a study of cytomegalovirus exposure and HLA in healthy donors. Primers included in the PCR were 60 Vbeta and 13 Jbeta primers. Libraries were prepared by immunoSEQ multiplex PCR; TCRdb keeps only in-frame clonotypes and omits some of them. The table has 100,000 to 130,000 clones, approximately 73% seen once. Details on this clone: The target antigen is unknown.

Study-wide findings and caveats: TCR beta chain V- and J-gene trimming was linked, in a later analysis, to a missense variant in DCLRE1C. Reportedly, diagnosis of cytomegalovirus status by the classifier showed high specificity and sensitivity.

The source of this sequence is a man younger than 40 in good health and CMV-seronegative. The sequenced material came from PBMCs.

The CDR3 DNA reads TGTGCCAGCAGCCTGACAGATACGCAGTATTTT. It translates to CASSLTDTQYF. The V gene is TRBV11-2, the J gene TRBJ2-3; D remains ambiguous. Germline loops: CDR1 SGHAT, CDR2 FQNNGV. V lost 5 bases to trimming and J lost 3 bases, with 3 bases between them. This CDR3 contains 11 residues.